This T cell receptor (beta chain) is from a study of blood T cell repertoires in COVID-19. Study summary: Collection of acute and convalescent COVID-19 samples took place in the United States, Italy and Spain. Sources were T cells, B-cell-depleted T cells, or PBMCs; the material itself was cDNA or gDNA.

Per the authors' pipeline: Researchers report that nucleated cell counts were estimated from reference gene primer amplification. TCRdb keeps only in-frame clones here, not all; method: immunoSEQ multiplex PCR. Clone size and the V and J calls come from that table; the DNA yielded D and trimming. Of about 86,000 clones in the sample, approximately 83% were seen once. Per the germline V gene, CDR1 is LNHDA and CDR2 is SQIVND (reference sequence). V lost 3 bases to trimming and J lost 5 bases, with 13 bases between them. This CDR3 region has 15 residues. The sequenced sample was peripheral blood. This receptor was identified in an elderly woman with active or convalescent COVID-19. The chain has TRBV19 and TRBJ2-2; tentative D call: TRBD1 (5 bases). CDR3 sequence: CASSMARASTGELFF. CDR3 nucleotide sequence: TGTGCCAGTAGTATGGCCAGGGCGTCGACCGGGGAGCTGTTTTTT.